This paragraph covers one TCR beta chain sequence. The table lists this clone with a count of one. Its antigen is currently not known. Base qualities are missing; no much larger clone stands one base away. The data were taken from a study of blood T cell repertoires in COVID-19 (dated by TCRdb to the early 2020s). Notes on the research overall: Samples from collaborators originated in the United States, Italy and Spain and spanned both the acute and convalescent phases of COVID-19. The prospective study material was composed of cDNA or gDNA derived from T cells, B-cell-depleted T cells, or PBMCs. The dataset comprised deeply sampled blood TCRbeta repertoires from subjects exposed to, actively infected with, or recovered from COVID-19. The repertoires were released in a freely available public database meant as a resource for research on the immune response to SARS-CoV-2. The samples were drawn from the first 160 participants of the ongoing ImmuneRACE study and from 1,200 or so subjects provided by 6 global collaborators. Nearly every sample came with metadata listing a de-identified subject ID, COVID-19 status, age in years and sex. Where available, HLA class I and class II types were taken from metadata supplied by the sample provider and were not determined by assay-based typing.

Overall study results and their limits: The amount of clinical and demographic metadata varied by source and participant and was provided uncurated.

TCRbeta CDR3 regions were amplified from genomic DNA using the immunoSEQ Assay, a bias-controlled multiplex PCR. The published analysis was carried out like this. Within the assay, amplification of reference gene primers was used to estimate how many nucleated cells each sample contained. Sequence reads were collapsed and filtered to measure the absolute abundance of every unique TCRbeta CDR3 rearrangement. For each sample, productive Simpson clonality was calculated as the square root of Simpson's diversity index over productive rearrangements. Imported from immuneACCESS, the table was reduced by TCRdb to in-frame sequences with V and J called. These copies leave out some clones; in studies compared against another copy, an unresolved V gene accounts for under half, and the cause of the remainder is not known. That table is the source of V, J and clone size, and D and trimming were worked out from the DNA. For this sample there are about 160,000 clones; approximately 85% appear just once. Together, the top ten hold approximately 7% of the sample.

One collaborating source in Seattle enrolled patients during active infection and followed them longitudinally through the course of disease. Each collaborating institution followed its own protocols to collect whole blood in K2EDTA tubes. Collaborator samples were shipped for TCRbeta analysis as frozen whole blood, isolated PBMCs, or DNA extracted from either sample type. From its cysteine to its phenylalanine, the CDR3 spans 14 amino acids. The sequence is cut down to CDR3 DNA, 42 bases in frame from base 1. The germline V gene (reference sequence) specifies SGHNT as CDR1 and YYREEE as CDR2. Relative to germline, V is 0 bases shorter and J is 5 bases shorter, with 10 bases between their ends.

The sample comprised peripheral blood. Recombination connected TRBV5-4 to TRBJ2-3, with the D gene call left open. The source is an elderly man with COVID-19, enrolled during active disease. The sequenced DNA: TGTGCCAGCAGCTTGGGGGCAGTAAAAGATACGCAGTATTTT. Translation gives CASSLGAVKDTQYF. Where the CDR3 stops, the reference TRBV5-4 and TRBJ2-3 genes take over; the full variable domain is ETGVTQSPTHLIKTRGQQVTLRCSSQSGHNTVSWYQQALGQGPQFIFQYYREEENGRGNFPPRFSGLQFPNYSSELNVNALELDDSALYLCASSLGAVKDTQYFGPGTRLTVL.